The 7 T cell receptor beta chains presented below share a single source sample, sequenced in a study of blood T cell repertoires in COVID-19. Generated by immunoSEQ multiplex PCR, the TCRdb table keeps only in-frame clones and is missing some. The repertoire holds some 300,000 clones, 90% seen once, with approximately 4.3% in the top ten. Sequenced input: PBMCs or T cells enriched from blood (not recorded which). Receptor source: a woman aged 18-29 years with acute COVID-19.

The chain combines TRBV30 with TRBJ1-2; 7 nucleotides match TRBD1. Germline V gives CDR1 GTSNPN, CDR2 SVGIG (reference sequence). V dropped 2 bases and J dropped 2; count of bases not matched to a gene: 20. The CDR3 is 19 amino acids. The CDR3 spells CAWSLSLLGGTDLNYGYTF. The CDR3, as DNA: TGTGCCTGGAGTCTGTCCCTGTTAGGCGGGACAGACCTCAACTATGGCTACACCTTC.

This rearrangement joins TRBV4-2 to TRBJ1-5, with 7 nucleotides matching TRBD1. V lost 0 bases and J lost 3; bases outside the gene matches: 8. The CDR3 is made up of 17 amino acids. Looked up from germline, CDR1 is LGHNA and CDR2 is YNFKEQ. CDR3 sequence: CASSQDPPGGINQPQHF. CDR3 bases: TGTGCCAGCAGCCAAGATCCCCCAGGGGGAATCAATCAGCCCCAGCATTTT.

The CDR3: CATSDWGTDDRLTDTQYF. CDR3 nucleotide sequence: TGTGCCACCAGTGATTGGGGGACAGACGACCGTTTAACAGATACGCAGTATTTT. This chain connects TRBV24-1 to TRBJ2-3; 7 bases align to TRBD1. CDR1 is KGHDR and CDR2 is SFDVKD in the germline V gene. The CDR3 covers 18 residues. After removal of 2 bases from V and 3 bases from J, the junction contained 13 bases not matched to a gene.

The chain is built from TRBV9 and TRBJ2-5; 7 bases fit TRBD2. CDR3 length equals 14 residues. V lost 2 bases to trimming and J lost 1 base; unmatched junction nucleotides: 2. Germline V gene sequence: CDR1 SGDLS, CDR2 YYNGEE. CDR3 amino acids: CASSVAGVQETQYF. The CDR3 bases are TGTGCCAGCAGCGTGGCGGGGGTCCAAGAGACCCAGTACTTC.

The chain links TRBV19 to TRBJ1-5, with D perhaps TRBD1 (6 bases). This CDR3 has 16 amino acids. The V and J ends lost 0 bases and 11 bases respectively, with 20 bases between them. The germline CDR1 and CDR2 sequences are LNHDA and SQIVND (reference sequence). CDR3 bases: TGTGCCAGTAGTATAGATTTGTCGGCAGGGGAGAGGACCCAGCATTTT. Protein product: CASSIDLSAGERTQHF. Looking up the rest from reference TRBV19 and TRBJ1-5 gives the full variable domain: DGGITQSPKYLFRKEGQNVTLSCEQNLNHDAMYWYRQDPGQGLRLIYYSQIVNDFQKGDIAEGYSVSREKKESFPLTVTSAQKNPTAFYLCASSIDLSAGERTQHFGDGTRLSIL.

The chain has TRBV9 and TRBJ1-3; D is undetermined. Germline CDR1 SGDLS, CDR2 YYNGEE. CDR3 length equals 16 residues. V was cut by 4 bases and J by 2 bases, with 16 bases left in between. CDR3 bases: TGTGCCAGCAGCCCCCGGGTCCTAGGAGCTGGAAACACCATATATTTT. Protein: CASSPRVLGAGNTIYF.

The chain recombines TRBV7-3 with TRBJ1-2; 7 nucleotides align to TRBD1. Germline lookup yields CDR1 SGHTA and CDR2 FQGTGA. The trim removed 2 bases at V and 6 bases at J, leaving 9 bases unmatched. The CDR3 runs 15 residues. The CDR3 protein is CASSLAARGNDGYTF. CDR3 nucleotide sequence: TGTGCCAGCAGCTTAGCAGCCAGGGGGAACGATGGCTACACCTTC. The full variable domain, its missing parts supplied by reference TRBV7-3 and TRBJ1-2, is GAGVSQTPSNKVTEKGKYVELRCDPISGHTALYWYRQSLGQGPEFLIYFQGTGAADDSGLPNDRFFAVRPEGSVSTLKIQRTERGDSAVYLCASSLAARGNDGYTFGSGTRLTVV.